This T cell receptor beta chain comes out of a study of shared clonotypes between healthy human individuals. Broader study findings: Against clonotypes common to all four donors, non-shared ones had lower generation probabilities.

The donor cohort consisted entirely of Caucasian adults residing in Nashville, Tennessee. CDR3 length: 16 residues. Germline V gene lookup returns CDR1 MNHEY and CDR2 SMNVEV (reference sequence). The V segment lost 6 bases and the J segment 0 bases; nucleotides outside the gene matches: 5. About this clone: Its antigen is not identified.

Libraries were prepared by immunoSEQ multiplex PCR; TCRdb keeps only in-frame clonotypes and omits some of them. The sample consists of roughly 1,500,000 clones, under 99% of them appearing once. The source material was naive CD4+ T cells sorted from blood. Specified subset: CD45RA+ positively selected. The J gene is TRBJ2-3, the V gene TRBV27, with TRBD2 identical over 11 bases. This receptor was taken from a man aged 30 to 39 in good health. For the CDR3, the DNA is TGTGCCAGCAGGGGACTAGCGGCCATTAGCACAGATACGCAGTATTTT. It translates to CASRGLAAISTDTQYF.